These 5 T cell receptor beta chains originate from one sample sequenced in a study of vaccination and CD4 T cells after COVID-19. With the Oncomine TCR Beta short-read assay, DNA from cultured CD4+ T cells was sequenced. TCRdb used MiXCR to reprocess the PCR reads, holding one entry per CDR3 protein. The sample holds about 18,000 distinct CDR3 sequences, around 47% seen once. These receptors have no identified antigens. Noted time point: late sampling 161 to 241 days after vaccination in three convalescent patients. Treatment indicated: roughly ten-day PBMC culture with coronavirus spike peptide pools or control peptides (ViraFEST assay). Source: CD4+ T cells from blood, cultured in vitro, taken about 7 months after SARS-CoV-2 vaccination. These receptors were taken from a human donor who had recovered from COVID-19.

The chain uses TRBV5-4 and TRBJ2-3, with TRBD1 matching over 12 bases. Germline trimming cut 3 bases from V and 4 bases from J; bases unmatched to any gene: 3. This CDR3 region has 15 residues. CDR1 and CDR2 (germline): SGHNT, YYREEE (reference sequence). DNA of the CDR3: TGTGCCAGCAGCTCGGGACAGGGGGCTTCAGATACGCAGTATTTT. Translated: CASSSGQGASDTQYF.

This clonotype was detected only a few times. The chain joins TRBV15 to TRBJ2-1, with 9 bases matching TRBD2. The V segment lost 0 bases and the J segment 5 bases; nucleotides outside the gene matches: 8. The germline CDR1 and CDR2 sequences are LNHNV and YYDKDF (reference sequence). The CDR3 runs 17 residues. CDR3 DNA sequence: TGTGCCACCAGCAGAGATAGGGGGGTAGCGGGAGACAATGAGCAGTTCTTC. It translates to CATSRDRGVAGDNEQFF. Looking up the rest from reference TRBV15 and TRBJ2-1 gives the full variable domain: DAMVIQNPRYQVTQFGKPVTLSCSQTLNHNVMYWYQQKSSQAPKLLFHYYDKDFNNEADTPDNFQSRRPNTSFCFLDIRSPGLGDTAMYLCATSRDRGVAGDNEQFFGPGTRLTVL.

The gene calls are TRBV20-1 and TRBJ1-2; tentative D call: TRBD1 (5 bases). V was shortened by 3 bases and J by 8 bases, with 16 bases between the two germline ends. Germline CDR1 reads DFQATT; CDR2 reads SNEGSKA (reference sequence). CDR3 length: 13 residues. The CDR3 sequence: CSASQTGFGGYTF. CDR3 coding DNA: TGCAGTGCTAGCCAAACAGGATTTGGGGGCTACACCTTC.

The chain employs TRBV7-2 and TRBJ2-3; D is uncertain. The germline CDR1 and CDR2 sequences are SGHTA and FQGNSA. Deletions cut 0 bases from V and 6 bases from J, with 7 bases between. The CDR3 consists of 13 residues. The CDR3, as DNA: TGTGCCAGCAGCTTAGCTTATTGGGATACGCAGTATTTT. Translated, it gives CASSLAYWDTQYF.

V usage is TRBV6-1 and J usage is TRBJ2-3; D unclear. CDR1 MNHNS and CDR2 SASEGT come from the germline V gene. V gave up 1 base and J gave up 2 bases, with 4 bases separating them. CDR3 length: 13 amino acids. The CDR3 nucleotides read TGTGCCAGCAGTGAAGAATTCACAGATACGCAGTATTTT. Translating it yields CASSEEFTDTQYF.